This TCR beta chain was sequenced for a study of spatial heterogeneity in lung cancer. Study-wide context: The average count in raw reads for each unique TCR and UMI combination exceeded nine appearances.

V was clipped by 1 base and J by 8 bases, with 8 bases between them. The CDR3 totals 12 residues. Germline CDR1 reads SEHNR; CDR2 reads FQNEAQ (reference sequence). This clonotype was seen repeatedly, ten times or more. The time point denotes: sample taken at primary tumor resection. Extraction of whole RNA from tumor, nontumor lung or frozen PBMC preceded unsorted sequencing. Patients with untreated early-stage non-small cell lung cancer, numbering 72, were the donors. Every TCR cDNA molecule bore a unique molecular identifier. TCRdb reprocessed the 5' RACE reads with MiXCR, giving one entry per CDR3 protein. The table lists about 21,000 distinct CDR3 sequences, around 4.6% of them singletons.

This receptor was obtained from a male donor with early-stage non-small cell lung cancer. V gene TRBV7-9 combines with J gene TRBJ1-1; D is unclear. The specimen was PBMCs, collected at surgery. The DNA for the CDR3 is TGTGCCAGCAGCTTAGTGTCAGCCGAAGCTTTCTTT. This sequence encodes CASSLVSAEAFF.